This T cell receptor (beta chain) was recovered during a study of T cells in Graves' hyperthyroidism and ophthalmopathy. Study overall: Specimen type is peripheral blood, collected at initial diagnosis prior to any treatment.

General study findings and limits: In the blood, most expanded thyroid clonotypes above 0.001 appeared as well.

Amplified TCR beta CDR3 regions came from RNA transcripts. HTBI primers were employed in a first-round RT-PCR of the TCR CDR3. TCRdb passed the multiplex PCR reads through MiXCR, listing each CDR3 protein once. The data hold some 600,000 distinct CDR3 sequences, with approximately 14% observed a single time. The ends were cut back, 6 bases at V and 0 bases at J, with 4 bases in the middle. The CDR3 length is 12 residues. Germline V gives CDR1 LNHNV, CDR2 YYDKDF (reference sequence). This clonotype has ten or more counts. No antigen is known for it. The receptor's source is a woman in her thirties with Graves' hyperthyroidism that later progressed to Graves' ophthalmopathy. Sequencing was done on a sample of blood. This chain joins TRBV15 and TRBJ2-3; the D is unclear. The CDR3 DNA reads TGTGCCACCAGTTACAGCACAGATACGCAGTATTTT. Its translation is CATSYSTDTQYF.